These 5 T cell receptor beta chains share one sample of origin, sequenced in a study of T cell responses to AZD1222 COVID-19 vaccine. Clones were sequenced by immunoSEQ multiplex PCR, and TCRdb holds only the in-frame ones, with some missing. The sample holds 60,000 to 65,000 clones; about 83% are singletons and the top ten take around 7.8%. The specimen was peripheral blood, collected on day 0 of AZD1222 vaccination. Receptors were obtained from an adult in good health.

The chain couples TRBV4-3 to TRBJ2-1; 7 nucleotides match TRBD1. Trimming took 0 bases from V and 3 from J; bases not matched to a gene: 2. The germline V gene has CDR1 LGHNA and CDR2 YSLEER. The CDR3 covers 15 residues. CDR3: CASSQDRGNYNEQFF. CDR3 bases: TGCGCCAGCAGCCAAGACAGGGGGAACTACAATGAGCAGTTCTTC.

This clone has just a few counts. The chain recombines TRBV19 with TRBJ2-2; 11 nucleotides line up with TRBD1. The J segment lost 4 bases and the V segment lost 7 bases, leaving 8 bases of the junction unmatched. The CDR3 is 16 amino acids. The germline V gene encodes CDR1 LNHDA and CDR2 SQIVND (reference sequence). In DNA, the CDR3 is TGTGCCAGTAACCCGGTAGGGACAGGGGGCACCGGGGAGCTGTTTTTT. It is translated as CASNPVGTGGTGELFF.

The V and J genes are TRBV4-3 and TRBJ2-3; 8 bases are shared with TRBD2. In germline, CDR1 is LGHNA, CDR2 YSLEER. V gave up 0 bases and J gave up 1 base; unmatched junction bases: 3. The CDR3 extends over 16 amino acids. CDR3 region: CASSQDPGGGTDTQYF. DNA for the CDR3: TGCGCCAGCAGCCAAGATCCGGGGGGGGGCACAGATACGCAGTATTTT.

This chain connects TRBV15 to TRBJ2-2; D is perhaps TRBD1 (5 bases). V lost 0 bases and J 5 bases, leaving 13 bases between the germline ends. The CDR3 covers 16 residues. CDR1 is LNHNV, CDR2 YYDKDF, per germline (reference sequence). This CDR3 is CATSRDSSTDTGELFF. The CDR3 coding sequence is TGTGCCACCAGCAGAGATTCGTCGACAGATACCGGGGAGCTGTTTTTT. Supplemented by reference TRBV15 and TRBJ2-2, the full variable domain reads DAMVIQNPRYQVTQFGKPVTLSCSQTLNHNVMYWYQQKSSQAPKLLFHYYDKDFNNEADTPDNFQSRRPNTSFCFLDIRSPGLGDTAMYLCATSRDSSTDTGELFFGEGSRLTVL.

The CDR3 loop reads CASSLAAAGVLGQYF. CDR3 DNA: TGTGCCAGCAGCTTAGCGGCGGCGGGGGTCTTGGGGCAGTACTTC. V gene TRBV7-2 combines with J gene TRBJ2-7, with 7 bases identical to TRBD2. This CDR3 contains 15 residues. The junction had 11 bases not matched to a gene; V was cut back by 0 bases and J by 9 bases. Germline assignment: CDR1 SGHTA and CDR2 FQGNSA.